This TCR beta chain stems from a study of Ad26.COV2.S vaccination and SARS-CoV-2 variants. Clones were sequenced by immunoSEQ multiplex PCR, and TCRdb holds only the in-frame ones, with some missing. The table lists over 85,000 clones, about three quarters of them singletons. The germline CDR1 and CDR2 sequences are SNHLY and FYNNEI. CDR3 size: 13 residues. Trimming removed 3 bases from V and 2 bases from J, with 5 bases in between. Study-wide results and limits: Possible underestimation of total T cell responses by the TCR breadth and depth analyses was noted. Breadth measured for non-spike TCRs was similar across vaccine and placebo recipients. Individuals receiving vaccine had higher spike-specific TCR breadth than placebo recipients did. Marked by substantial breadth, spike-specific CD8+ and CD4+ T cell responses were reportedly seen after vaccination.

As regards this clone: Its antigen is not known.

The input for sequencing was peripheral blood, taken after recovery from COVID-19. V is TRBV2 and J is TRBJ1-3; weak D call: TRBD1 (5 bases). This TCR derives from a human donor who had recovered from COVID-19. DNA of the CDR3: TGTGCCAGCAGTGAGGGGCCTGGAAACACCATATATTTT. Protein: CASSEGPGNTIYF.